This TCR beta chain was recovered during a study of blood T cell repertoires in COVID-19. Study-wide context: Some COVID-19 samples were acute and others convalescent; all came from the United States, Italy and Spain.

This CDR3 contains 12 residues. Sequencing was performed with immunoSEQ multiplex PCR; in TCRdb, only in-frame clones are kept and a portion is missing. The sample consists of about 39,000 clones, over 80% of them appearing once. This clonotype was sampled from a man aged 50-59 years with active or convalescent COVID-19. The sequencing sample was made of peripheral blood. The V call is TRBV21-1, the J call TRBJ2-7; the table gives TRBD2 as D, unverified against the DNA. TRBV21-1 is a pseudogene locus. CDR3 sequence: CASKEGNYEQYV. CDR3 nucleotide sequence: TGTGCCAGCAAGGAGGGAAACTACGAGCAGTACGTC.